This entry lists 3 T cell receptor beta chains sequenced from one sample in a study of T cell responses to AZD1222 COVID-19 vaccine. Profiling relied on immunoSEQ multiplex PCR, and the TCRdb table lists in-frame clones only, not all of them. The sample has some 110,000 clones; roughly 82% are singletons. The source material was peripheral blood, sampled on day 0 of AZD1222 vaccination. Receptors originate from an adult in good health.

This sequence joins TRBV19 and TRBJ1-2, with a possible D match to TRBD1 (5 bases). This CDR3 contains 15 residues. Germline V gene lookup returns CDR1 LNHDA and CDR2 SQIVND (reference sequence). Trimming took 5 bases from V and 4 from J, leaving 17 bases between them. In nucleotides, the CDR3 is TGTGCCAGTAGTCATACGACGGGGGTAAGCTATGGCTACACCTTC. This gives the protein CASSHTTGVSYGYTF.

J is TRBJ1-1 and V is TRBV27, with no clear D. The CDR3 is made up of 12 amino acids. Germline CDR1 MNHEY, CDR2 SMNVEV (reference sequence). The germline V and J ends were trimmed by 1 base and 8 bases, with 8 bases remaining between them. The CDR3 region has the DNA TGTGCCAGCAGTTTATTGGGAGGGGAAGCTTTCTTT. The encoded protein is CASSLLGGEAFF.

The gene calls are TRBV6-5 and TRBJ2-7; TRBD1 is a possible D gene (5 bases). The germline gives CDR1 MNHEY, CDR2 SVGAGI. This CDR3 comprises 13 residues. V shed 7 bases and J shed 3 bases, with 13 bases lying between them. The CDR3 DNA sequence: TGTGCCAGCAAAAGGGGCGTTGGCTACGAGCAGTACTTC. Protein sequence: CASKRGVGYEQYF.